Given below is one T cell receptor beta chain in context. The data stem from a study of cytotoxic CD8 clonotypes in ibrutinib-treated CLL. Generated by immunoSEQ multiplex PCR, the TCRdb table keeps only in-frame clones and is missing some. The sample gives tens of thousands of clones, roughly three quarters of which show up once; approximately 50% is in the top ten. With 4 bases clipped from V and 5 bases from J, the junction kept 10 bases outside the gene matches. The CDR3 extends over 15 amino acids. Germline V CDR1 and CDR2: MGHRA, YSYEKL. This TCR was recovered from a human donor with chronic lymphocytic leukemia. V gene TRBV4-1 combines with J gene TRBJ1-1; 7 positions agree with TRBD1. Sequences were derived from PBMCs, sampled after 36 months of ibrutinib treatment. The CDR3 nucleotides read TGCGCCAGCAGCCCCTCGGCAGGGGGTAGGACTGAAGCTTTCTTT. Amino acid sequence: CASSPSAGGRTEAFF.